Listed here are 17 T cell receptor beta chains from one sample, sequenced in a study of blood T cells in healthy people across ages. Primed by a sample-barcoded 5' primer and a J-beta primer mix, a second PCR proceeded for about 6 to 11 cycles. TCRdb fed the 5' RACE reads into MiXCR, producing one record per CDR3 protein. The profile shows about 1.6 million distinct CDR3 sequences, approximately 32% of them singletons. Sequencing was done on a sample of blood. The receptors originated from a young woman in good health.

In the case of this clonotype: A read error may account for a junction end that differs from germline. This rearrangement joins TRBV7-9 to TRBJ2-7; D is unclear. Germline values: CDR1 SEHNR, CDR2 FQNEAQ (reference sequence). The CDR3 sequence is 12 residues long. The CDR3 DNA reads TGTGCCAGCAGCTTAGCCGGCTACGGGCAGTACTTC. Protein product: CASSLAGYGQYF.

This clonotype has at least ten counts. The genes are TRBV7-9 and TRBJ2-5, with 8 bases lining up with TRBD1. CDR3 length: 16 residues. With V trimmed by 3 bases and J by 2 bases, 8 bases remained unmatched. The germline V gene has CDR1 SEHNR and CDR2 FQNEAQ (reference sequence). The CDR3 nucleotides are TGTGCCAGCAGCTTGACAGGGGCGAAGGATCAAGAGACCCAGTACTTC. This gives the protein CASSLTGAKDQETQYF.

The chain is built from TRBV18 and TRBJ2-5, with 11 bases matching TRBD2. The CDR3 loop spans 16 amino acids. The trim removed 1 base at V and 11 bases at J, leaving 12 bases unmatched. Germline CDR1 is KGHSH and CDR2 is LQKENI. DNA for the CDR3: TGTGCCAGCTCACCACGGGCACTAGCGGGAGTCAATGAGCAGTACTTC. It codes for CASSPRALAGVNEQYF.

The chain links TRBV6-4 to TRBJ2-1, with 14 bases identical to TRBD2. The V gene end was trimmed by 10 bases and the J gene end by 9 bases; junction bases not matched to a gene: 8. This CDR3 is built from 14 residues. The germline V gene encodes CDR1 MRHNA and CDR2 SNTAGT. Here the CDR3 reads CATARLAGGVEQFF. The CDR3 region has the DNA TGTGCCACCGCTAGACTAGCGGGAGGGGTTGAGCAGTTCTTC.

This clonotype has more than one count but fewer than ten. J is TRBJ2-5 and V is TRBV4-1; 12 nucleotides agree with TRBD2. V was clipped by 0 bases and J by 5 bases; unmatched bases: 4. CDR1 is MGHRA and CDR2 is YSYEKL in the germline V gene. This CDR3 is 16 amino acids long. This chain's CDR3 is CASSQDFTSGRETQYF. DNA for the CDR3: TGCGCCAGCAGCCAAGATTTCACTAGCGGGAGGGAGACCCAGTACTTC.

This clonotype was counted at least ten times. The CDR3 reads CASRQEGTYYEQYF. The CDR3 DNA follows: TGTGCCAGCAGGCAAGAAGGGACTTACTACGAGCAGTACTTC. This chain links TRBV7-8 with TRBJ2-7, with a weak D call TRBD2 (6 bases). Germline CDR1 is SGHVS and CDR2 is FQNEAQ. V lost 6 bases, J lost 3 bases, and 15 bases lay in between. The CDR3 has 14 residues. The whole variable domain, filled in from reference TRBV7-8 and TRBJ2-7, reads GAGVSQSPRYKVAKRGQDVALRCDPISGHVSLFWYQQALGQGPEFLTYFQNEAQLDKSGLPSDRFFAERPEGSVSTLKIQRTQQEDSAVYLCASRQEGTYYEQYFGPGTRLTVT.

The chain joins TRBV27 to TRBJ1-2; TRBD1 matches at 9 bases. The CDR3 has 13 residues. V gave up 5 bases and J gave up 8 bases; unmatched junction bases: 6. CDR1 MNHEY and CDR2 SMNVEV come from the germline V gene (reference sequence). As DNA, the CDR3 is TGTGCCAGCAGTACAACAGGGGGCTGGGGCTACACCTTC. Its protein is CASSTTGGWGYTF.

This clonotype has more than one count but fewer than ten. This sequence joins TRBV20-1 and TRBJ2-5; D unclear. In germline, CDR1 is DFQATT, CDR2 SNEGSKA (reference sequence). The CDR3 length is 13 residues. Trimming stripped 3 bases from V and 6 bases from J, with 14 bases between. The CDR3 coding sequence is TGCAGTGCTAGGAGTAGGTCGGTAAAGACCCAGTACTTC. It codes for CSARSRSVKTQYF.

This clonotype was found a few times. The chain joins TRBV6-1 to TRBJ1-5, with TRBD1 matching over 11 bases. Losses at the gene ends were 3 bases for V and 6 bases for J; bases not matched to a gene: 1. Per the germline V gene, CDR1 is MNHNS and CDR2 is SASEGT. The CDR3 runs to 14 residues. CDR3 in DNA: TGTGCCAGCAGTGAGGGGACAGGGGGTCAGCCCCAGCATTTT. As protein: CASSEGTGGQPQHF.

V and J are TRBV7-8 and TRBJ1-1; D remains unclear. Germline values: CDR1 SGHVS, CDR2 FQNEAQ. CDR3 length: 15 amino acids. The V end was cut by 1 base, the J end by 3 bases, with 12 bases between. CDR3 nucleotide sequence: TGTGCCAGCAGCTTAGGGTATGGGTCGGACACTGAAGCTTTCTTT. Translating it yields CASSLGYGSDTEAFF.

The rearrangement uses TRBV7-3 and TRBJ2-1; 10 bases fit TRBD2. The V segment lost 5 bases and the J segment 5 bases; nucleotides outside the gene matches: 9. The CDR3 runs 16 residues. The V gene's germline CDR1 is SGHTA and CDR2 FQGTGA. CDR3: CASSPVVAGGHNEQFF. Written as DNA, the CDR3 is TGTGCCAGCAGCCCTGTGGTAGCGGGAGGTCACAATGAGCAGTTCTTC.

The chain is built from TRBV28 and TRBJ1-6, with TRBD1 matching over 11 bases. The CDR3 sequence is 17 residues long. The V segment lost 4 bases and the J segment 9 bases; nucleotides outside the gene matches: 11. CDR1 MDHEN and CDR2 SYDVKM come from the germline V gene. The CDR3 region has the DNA TGTGCCAGCAGTTCCCACGGACAGGGGGCGGTGAGTTCACCCCTCCACTTT. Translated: CASSSHGQGAVSSPLHF.

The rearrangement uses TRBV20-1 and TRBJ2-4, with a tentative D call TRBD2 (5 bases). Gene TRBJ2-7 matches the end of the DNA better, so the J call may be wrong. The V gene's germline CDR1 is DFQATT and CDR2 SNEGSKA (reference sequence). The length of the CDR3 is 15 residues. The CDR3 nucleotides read TGCAGTGCTAGAACCTTAGCCCTCGGGACCTACGAGCAGTACTTC. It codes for CSARTLALGTYEQYF.

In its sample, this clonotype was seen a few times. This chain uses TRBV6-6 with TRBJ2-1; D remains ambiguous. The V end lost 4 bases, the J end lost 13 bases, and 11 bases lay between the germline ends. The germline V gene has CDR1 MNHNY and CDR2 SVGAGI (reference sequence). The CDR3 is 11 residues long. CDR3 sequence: CASSSPVGQFF. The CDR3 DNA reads TGTGCCAGCAGTTCCCCGGTAGGCCAGTTCTTC.

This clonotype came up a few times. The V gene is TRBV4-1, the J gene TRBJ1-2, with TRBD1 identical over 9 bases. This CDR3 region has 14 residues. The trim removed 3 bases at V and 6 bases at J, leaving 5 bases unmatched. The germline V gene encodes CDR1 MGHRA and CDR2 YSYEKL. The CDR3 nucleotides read TGCGCCAGCAGCCACGGACAGGGGCAAGATGGCTACACCTTC. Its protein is CASSHGQGQDGYTF.

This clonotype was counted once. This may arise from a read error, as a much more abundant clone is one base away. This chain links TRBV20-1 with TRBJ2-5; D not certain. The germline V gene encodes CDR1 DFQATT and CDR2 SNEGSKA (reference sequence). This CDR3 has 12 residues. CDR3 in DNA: TGCAGGGCTAGGGTAGTCACCTCCTCCCAGTACTTC. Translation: CRARVVTSSQYF.

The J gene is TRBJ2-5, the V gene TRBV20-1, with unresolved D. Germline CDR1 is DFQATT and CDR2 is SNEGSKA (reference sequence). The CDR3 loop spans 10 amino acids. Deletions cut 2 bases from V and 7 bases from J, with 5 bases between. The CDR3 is CSARRVTQYF. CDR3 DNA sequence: TGCAGTGCTAGACGCGTGACCCAGTACTTC.